This T cell receptor beta chain is from a study of blood T cell repertoires in COVID-19. In the study overall: Samples of COVID-19 (acute and convalescent) were obtained from the United States, Italy and Spain. In each case, the material was cDNA or gDNA derived from T cells, B-cell-depleted T cells, or PBMCs.

Per the original methods: It was from reference gene primer amplification that nucleated cell counts were estimated. Using immunoSEQ multiplex PCR, the repertoire was profiled, and TCRdb retains in-frame clones only, with some absent. Clone size and V and J calls were adopted from that table, with D and trimming inferred from the DNA. The sample includes approximately 300,000 clones, around 85% of them seen just once. Seattle researchers signed up patients amid active infection and tracked them longitudinally. The germline V and J ends were trimmed by 0 bases and 2 bases, with 9 bases remaining between them. The CDR3 covers 15 residues. CDR1 SEHNR and CDR2 FQNEAQ come from the germline V gene (reference sequence).

The clonotype was recovered from a human donor with COVID-19, enrolled during active disease. The donor label of this sample is uncertain. The chain combines TRBV7-9 with TRBJ2-3; D unclear. What was sequenced was peripheral blood. The CDR3 sequence is CASSLAQSDTDTQYF. The CDR3 nucleotides are TGTGCCAGCAGCTTAGCCCAGTCAGACACAGATACGCAGTATTTT.